The 17 T cell receptor beta chains below were found in one sample sequenced in a study of blood T cell repertoires in COVID-19. Here immunoSEQ multiplex PCR was the method, and the copy in TCRdb shows in-frame clones only, minus some. Among about 220,000 clones listed, 80% to 90% were seen once. Sequencing input: PBMCs or T cells enriched from blood (not recorded which). The receptors shown here come from a woman aged 40 to 55 who had been exposed to COVID-19.

This chain's CDR3 is CASRSGPHRASTNEKLFF. CDR3 bases: TGTGCCAGCAGAAGTGGGCCCCACAGAGCTTCAACTAATGAAAAACTGTTTTTT. This sequence joins TRBV7-9 and TRBJ1-4; D unclear. Trimming removed 6 bases at V and 0 bases at J, with 20 bases between. Per the germline V gene, CDR1 is SEHNR and CDR2 is FQNEAQ (reference sequence). The CDR3 is made up of 18 amino acids.

The chain links TRBV10-3 to TRBJ1-2; no firm D call. CDR3 length equals 15 residues. Trimming took 4 bases from V and 4 from J, leaving 16 bases between them. CDR1 is ENHRY, CDR2 SYGVKD, per germline. The CDR3: CAISGEFLSGYGYTF. The CDR3, as DNA: TGTGCCATCAGTGGAGAGTTCCTTTCCGGCTATGGCTACACCTTC.

The J gene is TRBJ1-5, the V gene TRBV6-2 or TRBV6-3; D is ambiguous. Per germline, CDR1 MNHEY and CDR2 SVGEGT. This CDR3 region has 13 residues. V lost 4 bases to trimming and J lost 6 bases, with 10 bases between them. CDR3 DNA sequence: TGTGCCAGCAGTTTTGCGGAGGGTCAGCCCCAGCATTTT. It encodes CASSFAEGQPQHF.

The rearrangement joins TRBV6-5 to TRBJ1-5, with 9 bases matching TRBD1. Trimming took 8 bases from V and 6 from J; bases not matched to a gene: 5. Germline V gene sequence: CDR1 MNHEY, CDR2 SVGAGI. The CDR3 spans 13 residues. The CDR3 loop reads CASSRTGAQPQHF. Here the CDR3 DNA reads TGTGCCAGCTCCCGGACAGGGGCTCAGCCCCAGCATTTT.

This clone was seen more than once but under ten times. This chain connects TRBV5-4 to TRBJ2-6; 10 bases are shared with TRBD1. The CDR3 is 18 amino acids. CDR1 SGHNT and CDR2 YYREEE come from the germline V gene (reference sequence). With 5 bases clipped from V and 1 base from J, the junction kept 9 bases outside the gene matches. CDR3 residues: CASRFDRGQPSGANVLTF. Written as DNA, the CDR3 is TGTGCCAGCAGGTTCGACAGGGGGCAACCGTCTGGGGCCAACGTCCTGACTTTC.

The rearrangement uses TRBV19 and TRBJ1-5, with a weak D call TRBD1 (6 bases). Germline V gene sequence: CDR1 LNHDA, CDR2 SQIVND (reference sequence). V lost 3 bases and J lost 3, with 15 bases in between. The length of the CDR3 is 16 residues. The CDR3 nucleotides are TGTGCCAGTAGTATTTCGTTTGCGGGGGCCAATCAGCCCCAGCATTTT. It codes for CASSISFAGANQPQHF.

As regards this clone: Other DNA sequences in this specimen translate into the identical CDR3. V is TRBV19 and J is TRBJ1-5; D perhaps matches TRBD1 (5 bases). Trimming stripped 6 bases from V and 2 bases from J, with 11 bases between. Germline V gives CDR1 LNHDA, CDR2 SQIVND (reference sequence). There are 14 residues in the CDR3. The CDR3 DNA follows: TGTGCCAGTAGCCCTACAGGAGGCAATCAGCCCCAGCATTTT. This codes for CASSPTGGNQPQHF.

The J gene is TRBJ2-2, the V gene TRBV5-4, with 7 bases aligning to TRBD2. The J segment lost 6 bases and the V segment lost 4 bases, leaving 12 bases of the junction unmatched. This CDR3 comprises 16 residues. The V gene's germline CDR1 is SGHNT and CDR2 YYREEE (reference sequence). The CDR3 nucleotides are TGTGCCAGCAGCACCTCCCGGACTAGGACGCCCGGGGAGCTGTTTTTT. Amino acids: CASSTSRTRTPGELFF.

The chain combines TRBV19 with TRBJ1-2, with D possibly being TRBD1 (6 bases). Germline lookup yields CDR1 LNHDA and CDR2 SQIVND (reference sequence). The CDR3 sequence is 15 residues long. Trimming left V 7 bases short and J 2 bases short, with 17 bases between. CDR3 nucleotides: TGTGCCAGTAATAACAACAGGGTGGCGAACTATGGCTACACCTTC. It codes for CASNNNRVANYGYTF.

The V and J genes are TRBV5-8 and TRBJ1-2; D might be TRBD1 (5 bases). The ends were cut back, 0 bases at V and 4 bases at J, with 13 bases in the middle. Germline V gene lookup returns CDR1 SGHTS and CDR2 YDEGEE. CDR3 length equals 15 residues. CDR3 amino acids: CASSLVAGQLYGYTF. In DNA form, the CDR3 reads TGTGCCAGCAGCTTGGTAGCCGGACAACTCTATGGCTACACCTTC.

Of note for this clone: At one boundary the junction diverges from the germline segment, which might be a read error. This sequence joins TRBV28 and TRBJ1-2; TRBD1 might be the D (5 bases). The germline gives CDR1 MDHEN, CDR2 SYDVKM. The CDR3 is 17 residues long. The DNA for the CDR3 is TGTGCCAGCAGTTTAAATCGCTGGGGCAGGGCAAACTTTGGCTACACCTTC. This gives the protein CASSLNRWGRANFGYTF.

V is TRBV29-1 and J is TRBJ2-1; the D is unclear. Germline-derived CDR1 and CDR2 are SQVTM and ANQGSEA. V was pared by 0 bases and J by 2 bases, with 17 bases between. The CDR3 totals 17 residues. The CDR3 is CSVEDQSTEHPYNEQFF. The DNA of the CDR3 is TGCAGCGTTGAAGATCAATCGACGGAGCACCCCTACAATGAGCAGTTCTTC.

The rearrangement links TRBV7-6 to TRBJ2-7; TRBD1 matches at 8 bases. The CDR3 has 14 amino acids. With 5 bases clipped from V and 3 bases from J, the junction kept 6 bases outside the gene matches. Germline values: CDR1 SGHVS, CDR2 FNYEAQ. The CDR3 sequence is CASSPRTGSYEQYF. The CDR3 nucleotides are TGTGCCAGCAGCCCGCGGACAGGGAGCTACGAGCAGTACTTC.

The V and J genes are TRBV19 and TRBJ2-2; 13 bases align to TRBD2. Per the germline V gene, CDR1 is LNHDA and CDR2 is SQIVND (reference sequence). The CDR3 runs to 18 residues. The V gene end was trimmed by 6 bases and the J gene end by 4 bases; junction bases not matched to a gene: 11. The CDR3: CASSFGLAGVGVTGELFF. The CDR3 DNA reads TGTGCCAGTAGCTTTGGACTAGCGGGGGTTGGTGTCACCGGGGAGCTGTTTTTT.

This rearrangement joins TRBV14 to TRBJ1-1; D is possibly TRBD1 (5 bases). CDR3 length: 14 residues. Trimming took off 0 bases at V and 10 bases at J, with 15 bases between the two ends. CDR1 is SGHDN, CDR2 FVKESK, per germline. CDR3: CASSQDYVSQGAFF. In nucleotides, the CDR3 is TGTGCCAGCAGCCAAGATTACGTCAGTCAGGGAGCTTTCTTT.

V and J are TRBV30 and TRBJ2-7; a possible D gene is TRBD1 (6 bases). The CDR3 sequence is 13 residues long. Trimming shortened V by 0 bases and J by 4 bases, and 10 bases separated the two germline ends. Germline loops: CDR1 GTSNPN, CDR2 SVGIG (reference sequence). CDR3 DNA: TGTGCCTGGAGTGTACAACAGGGTTACGAGCAGTACTTC. It yields the protein CAWSVQQGYEQYF.

The chain links TRBV7-2 to TRBJ1-1, with 8 bases fitting TRBD1. The CDR3 sequence is 12 residues long. V was clipped by 6 bases and J by 11 bases; unmatched bases: 8. Germline V lookup: CDR1 SGHTA, CDR2 FQGNSA. The DNA of the CDR3 is TGTGCCAGCAGTCCGGACAGGGCGGATGCTTTCTTT. Its protein is CASSPDRADAFF.